The 26 T cell receptor beta chains below all came from one sample that was sequenced in a study of identical twins listed by TCRdb under 2016. The method was 5' RACE. Instrument used: Illumina HiSeq 2000. Through fastp at Q25 and MiXCR, TCRdb rebuilt clones from the public reads, retaining in-frame beta chains. Each CDR3 protein gets just one entry, which takes the most common genes and DNA from the rows behind it. Across this sample there are approximately 230,000 distinct CDR3 sequences, with over 11% seen only once. The top ten hold 8.5% to 10% of the sample. The specimen was memory (CD45RO+) T cells sorted from blood. The sample's cell subset or site, from its label and the paper: CD45RO+ enriched T cells. These receptors all stem from a woman aged 18-29 years in good health.

This chain links TRBV20-1 with TRBJ2-7; no clear D. Germline-derived CDR1 and CDR2 are DFQATT and SNEGSKA (reference sequence). CDR3 length equals 14 residues. V lost 2 bases and J 0 bases, leaving 11 bases between the germline ends. The CDR3, as DNA: TGCAGTGCTAGAACTGGGAAAGGCTCCTACGAGCAGTACTTC. Protein product: CSARTGKGSYEQYF.

In this sample, this clonotype turned up a few times. CDR3 nucleotides: TGTGCCAGCAGCTTGACAGATAACACCGGGGAGCTGTTTTTT. It specifies CASSLTDNTGELFF. V usage is TRBV7-9 and J usage is TRBJ2-2; D is perhaps TRBD1 (5 bases). V lost 3 bases and J lost 2, with 7 bases in between. There are 14 residues in the CDR3. CDR1 is SEHNR and CDR2 is FQNEAQ in the germline V gene (reference sequence).

This clonotype was counted only a few times. The rearrangement joins TRBV20-1 to TRBJ1-3; no reliable D call. Germline loops: CDR1 DFQATT, CDR2 SNEGSKA (reference sequence). The ends were cut back, 0 bases at V and 4 bases at J, with 10 bases in the middle. The CDR3 length is 14 residues. The CDR3: CSARDPLLGNTIYF. The DNA of the CDR3 is TGCAGTGCTAGAGATCCGCTGCTCGGAAACACCATATATTTT.

This clonotype was seen a handful of times. This sequence joins TRBV4-2 and TRBJ1-4; possibly TRBD1 for D (6 bases). The CDR3 extends over 15 amino acids. V dropped 0 bases and J dropped 8 bases, with 13 bases sitting between them. The germline gives CDR1 LGHNA, CDR2 YNFKEQ. This chain's CDR3 is CASSQDTGQGEKLFF. CDR3 bases: TGTGCCAGCAGCCAAGATACGGGACAAGGAGAAAAACTGTTTTTT.

This clonotype was seen at least ten times. The V gene is TRBV3-1, the J gene TRBJ2-1; 8 nucleotides align to TRBD2. CDR1 is LGHDT, CDR2 YNNKEL, per germline (reference sequence). The CDR3 runs 16 residues. The junction had 11 bases not matched to a gene; V was cut back by 4 bases and J by 6 bases. The chain's CDR3 is CASSRNGLAHGNEQFF. CDR3 DNA sequence: TGTGCCAGCAGCCGGAATGGACTAGCTCATGGCAATGAGCAGTTCTTC.

This clonotype was observed a few times. The rearrangement uses TRBV20-1 and TRBJ2-1, with TRBD2 matching over 10 bases. Germline V gene data show CDR1 as DFQATT and CDR2 as SNEGSKA (reference sequence). The V segment lost 6 bases and the J segment 0 bases; nucleotides outside the gene matches: 2. This CDR3 comprises 14 residues. In DNA, the CDR3 is TGCAGTGCCCCTAGCGGGAGCTCCTACAATGAGCAGTTCTTC. Its protein product is CSAPSGSSYNEQFF.

This clonotype was detected only a few times. The rearrangement joins TRBV9 to TRBJ2-7, with 7 nucleotides matching TRBD2. The V gene end was trimmed by 0 bases and the J gene end by 2 bases; junction bases not matched to a gene: 5. The CDR3 consists of 15 residues. The germline gives CDR1 SGDLS, CDR2 YYNGEE. CDR3 DNA: TGTGCCAGCAGCGTAGGGCCTAGCGGTCCCTACGAGCAGTACTTC. Translation: CASSVGPSGPYEQYF.

The chain uses TRBV10-1 and TRBJ2-3; 8 bases line up with TRBD2. Unmatched junction bases numbered 8, after V lost 2 bases and J lost 4 bases. Germline-derived CDR1 and CDR2 are WNHNN and SYGVQD (reference sequence). This CDR3 region has 16 residues. The DNA of the CDR3 is TGCGCCAGCAGTGAGGGGACTAGAGGCTTGGCAGATACGCAGTATTTT. It translates to CASSEGTRGLADTQYF.

The CDR3 sequence: CASSPISGGRSTEAFF. The CDR3 DNA reads TGTGCCAGCTCACCAATCTCGGGGGGGCGTTCCACTGAAGCTTTCTTT. V gene TRBV18 combines with J gene TRBJ1-1; perhaps TRBD1 as D (6 bases). V shed 2 bases and J shed 4 bases, with 17 bases lying between them. Germline lookup yields CDR1 KGHSH and CDR2 LQKENI. The CDR3 covers 16 residues.

This clonotype was picked up a small number of times. The chain joins TRBV7-9 to TRBJ2-7, with D perhaps being TRBD1 or TRBD2 (5 bases each). This CDR3 region has 15 residues. Trimming cost V 3 bases and J 5 bases, with 17 bases left between them. Germline V CDR1 and CDR2: SEHNR, FQNEAQ (reference sequence). CDR3 DNA: TGTGCCAGCAGCTTCTGGGGCGGCAGGGACGACGAGCAGTACTTC. Its protein product is CASSFWGGRDDEQYF. Complete variable domain (other parts from reference TRBV7-9 and TRBJ2-7): DTGVSQNPRHKITKRGQNVTFRCDPISEHNRLYWYRQTLGQGPEFLTYFQNEAQLEKSRLLSDRFSAERPKGSFSTLEIQRTEQGDSAMYLCASSFWGGRDDEQYFGPGTRLTVT.

The chain combines TRBV6-6 with TRBJ2-5; D is possibly TRBD2 (7 bases). The germline V gene encodes CDR1 MNHNY and CDR2 SVGAGI (reference sequence). V gave up 10 bases and J gave up 1 base, with 13 bases separating them. The CDR3 is 13 amino acids. This chain's CDR3 is CAIGGGAQETQYF. CDR3 coding DNA: TGTGCCATAGGAGGGGGGGCCCAAGAGACCCAGTACTTC.

The rearrangement joins TRBV20-1 to TRBJ2-7; D possibly matches TRBD1 or TRBD2 (7 bases each). V lost 0 bases to trimming and J lost 6 bases, with 18 bases between them. Per germline, CDR1 DFQATT and CDR2 SNEGSKA (reference sequence). The CDR3 loop spans 15 amino acids. The CDR3 DNA follows: TGCAGTGCTAGAGATCCTAGCAGGGGGGGGAGCGAGCAGTACTTC. It yields the protein CSARDPSRGGSEQYF.

In this sample, this clonotype turned up many times. This chain joins TRBV10-3 and TRBJ2-7, with D tentatively TRBD2 (5 bases). The germline V gene encodes CDR1 ENHRY and CDR2 SYGVKD. The CDR3 spans 13 residues. V dropped 2 bases and J dropped 6 bases, with 11 bases sitting between them. The chain's CDR3 is CAISEGTRGEQYF. CDR3 coding DNA: TGTGCCATCAGTGAGGGTACTCGGGGCGAGCAGTACTTC.

This clonotype has a handful of counts. The rearrangement uses TRBV20-1 and TRBJ1-1; no reliable D call. CDR1 is DFQATT and CDR2 is SNEGSKA in the germline V gene (reference sequence). The CDR3 runs to 11 residues. V gave up 4 bases and J gave up 8 bases, with 11 bases separating them. CDR3 sequence reads: CSANWVGEAFF. The CDR3 DNA sequence: TGCAGTGCTAATTGGGTAGGGGAAGCTTTCTTT.

This clonotype showed up just a few times. This rearrangement joins TRBV10-3 to TRBJ2-5; the D gene is possibly TRBD1 (5 bases). CDR3 length equals 13 residues. Germline CDR1 is ENHRY and CDR2 is SYGVKD. Trimming removed 2 bases at V and 4 bases at J, with 8 bases between. CDR3 sequence reads: CAISEGAGETQYF. The DNA of the CDR3 is TGTGCCATCAGTGAGGGGGCAGGAGAGACCCAGTACTTC.

J is TRBJ2-7 and V is TRBV6-2 or TRBV6-3; 10 bases fit TRBD2. V was pared by 7 bases and J by 2 bases, with 5 bases of the junction left unmatched. The CDR3 runs to 14 residues. The germline CDR1 and CDR2 sequences are MNHEY and SVGEGT. DNA for the CDR3: TGTGCCAGCACGTGGCTAGCGGGGGCCTACGAGCAGTACTTC. Protein product: CASTWLAGAYEQYF.

The genes are TRBV20-1 and TRBJ2-3, with TRBD1 matching over 8 bases. Per germline, CDR1 DFQATT and CDR2 SNEGSKA (reference sequence). The V gene end was trimmed by 3 bases and the J gene end by 4 bases; junction bases not matched to a gene: 6. This CDR3 has 14 residues. CDR3 amino acids: CSASDRQGPDTQYF. The CDR3 DNA is TGCAGTGCTAGCGATCGACAGGGGCCAGATACGCAGTATTTT.

The V and J genes are TRBV6-5 and TRBJ1-5; 11 bases line up with TRBD1. V was clipped by 0 bases and J by 4 bases; unmatched bases: 5. Germline V gene data show CDR1 as MNHEY and CDR2 as SVGAGI. The CDR3 totals 17 residues. DNA for the CDR3: TGTGCCAGCAGTTACTCGGTAGGGACAGGGGGTAATCAGCCCCAGCATTTT. Protein: CASSYSVGTGGNQPQHF.

The CDR3 region is CASSLIAGGRTDTQYF. CDR3 bases: TGTGCCAGCAGCTTGATAGCGGGAGGTCGCACAGATACGCAGTATTTT. The genes are TRBV7-2 and TRBJ2-3, with 10 bases identical to TRBD2. The CDR3 is made up of 16 amino acids. V lost 3 bases to trimming and J lost 1 base; unmatched junction nucleotides: 4. Germline-derived CDR1 and CDR2 are SGHTA and FQGNSA.

This clonotype was detected only a few times. The chain recombines TRBV15 with TRBJ2-3; D remains ambiguous. V was clipped by 3 bases and J by 3 bases, with 16 bases between them. The CDR3 sequence is 16 residues long. CDR1 is LNHNV and CDR2 is YYDKDF in the germline V gene (reference sequence). The CDR3 nucleotides are TGTGCCACCAGCAGGACAACCAGCCTCGAGACAGATACGCAGTATTTT. Translated: CATSRTTSLETDTQYF. Filled out from reference TRBV15 and TRBJ2-3, the complete variable domain reads DAMVIQNPRYQVTQFGKPVTLSCSQTLNHNVMYWYQQKSSQAPKLLFHYYDKDFNNEADTPDNFQSRRPNTSFCFLDIRSPGLGDTAMYLCATSRTTSLETDTQYFGPGTRLTVL.

CDR3 amino acids: CSAFSTSGNHQQFF. As DNA, the CDR3 is TGCAGTGCATTTTCGACTAGCGGGAATCATCAGCAGTTCTTC. The rearrangement joins TRBV20-1 to TRBJ2-1, with TRBD2 matching over 11 bases. With 6 bases clipped from V and 11 bases from J, the junction kept 12 bases outside the gene matches. From germline, CDR1 is DFQATT and CDR2 SNEGSKA (reference sequence). The CDR3 totals 14 residues.

Only one count was recorded for this clonotype. The chain employs TRBV12-3 or TRBV12-4 and TRBJ1-2; D is unclear. Trimming took 4 bases from V and 8 from J, leaving 8 bases between them. The CDR3 runs 11 residues. In DNA, the CDR3 is TGTGCCAGCAGTTCGGGAGGCGGCTACACCTTC. Its protein product is CASSSGGGYTF.

This clonotype came up many times. The chain has TRBV2 and TRBJ2-7; D is uncertain. The germline CDR1 and CDR2 sequences are SNHLY and FYNNEI. V was shortened by 8 bases and J by 4 bases, with 9 bases between the two germline ends. The CDR3 totals 11 residues. The CDR3 DNA reads as TGTGCCAGCTCCGCCGGTTACGAGCAGTACTTC. Translation gives CASSAGYEQYF.

This chain joins TRBV5-1 and TRBJ1-2; 9 bases fit TRBD1. The CDR3 sequence is 13 residues long. The germline gives CDR1 SGHRS, CDR2 YFSETQ. Germline trimming cut 5 bases from V and 6 bases from J; bases unmatched to any gene: 5. The CDR3 reads CASRRDRADGYTF. The CDR3, as DNA: TGCGCCAGCAGACGGGACAGGGCGGATGGCTACACCTTC.

This clonotype has at least ten counts. V and J are TRBV12-3 or TRBV12-4 and TRBJ1-5, with a tentative D call TRBD1 (6 bases). V lost 6 bases and J 6 bases, leaving 12 bases between the germline ends. The CDR3 is 13 amino acids. The CDR3 sequence is CASRSQGGQPQHF. The DNA for the CDR3 is TGTGCCAGCAGGTCACAGGGAGGTCAGCCCCAGCATTTT.

This clonotype was picked up a small number of times. The rearrangement links TRBV2 to TRBJ2-2; TRBD1 matches 9 bases. V lost 7 bases to trimming and J lost 2 bases; unmatched junction nucleotides: 5. This CDR3 has 15 amino acids. Germline CDR1 and CDR2: SNHLY and FYNNEI. The chain's CDR3 is CASTVDRGNTGELFF. In DNA, the CDR3 is TGTGCCAGCACCGTGGACAGGGGTAACACCGGGGAGCTGTTTTTT.